The 19 T cell receptor beta chains presented below share a single source sample, sequenced in a study of Ad26.COV2.S vaccination and SARS-CoV-2 variants. Noted treatment: roughly 20 received Ad26.COV2.S at low or high dose, single or two shots; about 5 received placebo; per-sample allocation not given. Sampling happened 63 days after the first vaccine or placebo injection. Here immunoSEQ multiplex PCR was the method, and the copy in TCRdb shows in-frame clones only, minus some. The data show roughly 350,000 clones, around 86% seen once. Sample: peripheral blood, taken in a trial of Ad26.COV2.S vaccine versus placebo. The source is a person between 18 and 65 years old who received the Ad26.COV2.S COVID-19 vaccine or a placebo.

This chain connects TRBV9 to TRBJ1-1; D ambiguous. V shed 0 bases and J shed 5 bases, with 17 bases lying between them. The CDR3 consists of 16 residues. In germline, CDR1 is SGDLS, CDR2 YYNGEE. The CDR3 region is CASSVDSGGGGTEAFF. DNA of the CDR3: TGTGCCAGCAGCGTAGATTCCGGTGGAGGAGGGACTGAAGCTTTCTTT.

The chain employs TRBV5-4 and TRBJ2-7; D may correspond to TRBD1 or TRBD2 (5 bases each). V shed 4 bases and J shed 2 bases, with 10 bases lying between them. CDR1 and CDR2 from the germline V gene are SGHNT and YYREEE (reference sequence). The CDR3 has 13 amino acids. DNA for the CDR3: TGTGCCAGCAGCCCCGGGACGACCTACGAGCAGTACTTC. This encodes CASSPGTTYEQYF.

With respect to this clone: Other DNA sequences in this specimen translate into the identical CDR3. CDR3 bases: TGTGCCAGCAGCCGAGACTCGAGCTCCTATAATTCACCCCTCCACTTT. Translating gives CASSRDSSSYNSPLHF. The gene calls are TRBV7-8 and TRBJ1-6; no reliable D call. V dropped 5 bases and J dropped 0 bases, with 11 bases sitting between them. CDR1 is SGHVS, CDR2 FQNEAQ, per germline. The CDR3 is 16 residues long. Variable domain in full (rest from reference TRBV7-8 and TRBJ1-6): GAGVSQSPRYKVAKRGQDVALRCDPISGHVSLFWYQQALGQGPEFLTYFQNEAQLDKSGLPSDRFFAERPEGSVSTLKIQRTQQEDSAVYLCASSRDSSSYNSPLHFGNGTRLTVT.

The rearrangement joins TRBV7-9 to TRBJ2-7, with no clear D. V was clipped by 3 bases and J by 5 bases, with 8 bases between them. CDR1 is SEHNR and CDR2 is FQNEAQ in the germline V gene (reference sequence). This CDR3 is built from 12 residues. CDR3 nucleotides: TGTGCCAGCAGCTTGTTACAGAACGAGCAGTACTTC. Residues: CASSLLQNEQYF.

The chain employs TRBV5-1 and TRBJ1-6, with D possibly being TRBD1 (5 bases). Trimming pared 0 bases from V and 14 bases from J, leaving 21 bases between. Germline V lookup: CDR1 SGHRS, CDR2 YFSETQ. This CDR3 has 16 amino acids. CDR3: CASSLGEGAAIITLHF. In nucleotides, the CDR3 is TGCGCCAGCAGCTTGGGAGAAGGGGCCGCGATTATCACCCTCCACTTT.

This clone came up once. V usage is TRBV19 and J usage is TRBJ2-1, with D perhaps TRBD2 (7 bases). Trimming left V 3 bases short and J 8 bases short, with 17 bases between. The CDR3 covers 15 residues. Germline values: CDR1 LNHDA, CDR2 SQIVND (reference sequence). CDR3 nucleotide sequence: TGTGCCAGTAGTATTGGGCGGGGGCGGTGGGATGAGCAGTTCTTC. Amino acids: CASSIGRGRWDEQFF.

This clone was seen a few times. The chain recombines TRBV7-8 with TRBJ1-3; D gene uncertain. Germline V gene sequence: CDR1 SGHVS, CDR2 FQNEAQ. Trimming cost V 5 bases and J 9 bases, with 17 bases left between them. The CDR3 has 14 amino acids. CDR3 bases: TGTGCCAGCAGCCCGGGCGACTCTGGGAGCACCATATATTTT. Its translation: CASSPGDSGSTIYF.

The gene calls are TRBV10-3 and TRBJ2-5; D possibly corresponds to TRBD1 (5 bases). V lost 2 bases and J 4 bases, leaving 14 bases between the germline ends. Germline V gives CDR1 ENHRY, CDR2 SYGVKD. The CDR3 has 15 amino acids. The CDR3 reads CAISERATVGETQYF. Here the CDR3 DNA reads TGTGCCATCAGTGAGCGAGCGACAGTTGGAGAGACCCAGTACTTC.

This clone was observed once. Other DNA sequences within the sample encode an identical CDR3. The gene calls are TRBV11-2 and TRBJ2-3; the D is unclear. CDR1 is SGHAT and CDR2 is FQNNGV in the germline V gene. V was pared by 6 bases and J by 0 bases, with 4 bases between. The CDR3 has 12 residues. CDR3 sequence: CASSSSTDTQYF. The CDR3 DNA sequence: TGTGCCAGCAGTTCTAGCACAGATACGCAGTATTTT.

The genes are TRBV29-1 and TRBJ2-5, with D perhaps TRBD1 (5 bases). Germline CDR1 reads SQVTM; CDR2 reads ANQGSEA. This CDR3 region has 13 residues. Trimming left V 3 bases short and J 3 bases short, with 11 bases between. CDR3 loop: CSVDLDNEETQYF. Here the CDR3 DNA reads TGCAGCGTTGACCTGGACAATGAAGAGACCCAGTACTTC.

The chain is built from TRBV5-1 and TRBJ2-7, with D unresolved. CDR3 length equals 12 residues. Between the trimmed V and J ends, which lost 2 bases and 7 bases, there was a span of 10 bases. Germline CDR1 is SGHRS and CDR2 is YFSETQ. The chain's CDR3 is CASSFDLREQYF. The DNA of the CDR3 is TGCGCCAGCAGCTTCGATCTTAGGGAGCAGTACTTC.

The chain is built from TRBV7-9 and TRBJ1-1; possibly TRBD1 for D (5 bases). Germline lookup yields CDR1 SEHNR and CDR2 FQNEAQ (reference sequence). The V end lost 5 bases, the J end lost 5 bases, and 9 bases lay between the germline ends. The CDR3 is 12 amino acids. CDR3 loop: CASSGRGTEAFF. CDR3 bases: TGTGCCAGCAGCGGTAGGGGAACTGAAGCTTTCTTT.

This clone was detected once. V usage is TRBV19 and J usage is TRBJ2-7; 9 bases fit TRBD2. Germline CDR1 is LNHDA and CDR2 is SQIVND (reference sequence). J was trimmed by 6 bases and V by 6 bases; bases with no gene match: 9. CDR3 length equals 14 residues. The CDR3 nucleotides read TGTGCCAGTAGGGAGCTAGCGGGGTTTGGCGAGCAGTACTTC. Its translation is CASRELAGFGEQYF.

V usage is TRBV19 and J usage is TRBJ1-1; D is perhaps TRBD1 (6 bases). The CDR3 extends over 13 amino acids. Germline CDR1 and CDR2: LNHDA and SQIVND (reference sequence). Trimming removed 3 bases at V and 7 bases at J, with 12 bases between. CDR3 sequence (DNA): TGTGCCAGTAGTATCGGTGGGGGGCGTGAAGCTTTCTTT. Amino acids: CASSIGGGREAFF.

The J gene is TRBJ1-2, the V gene TRBV7-2, with 7 bases lining up with TRBD1. Germline loops: CDR1 SGHTA, CDR2 FQGNSA. This CDR3 has 14 amino acids. With V trimmed by 4 bases and J by 3 bases, 5 bases remained unmatched. The CDR3 region has the DNA TGTGCCAGCAGCTCGTCTCAGGGGGACTATGGCTACACCTTC. As protein: CASSSSQGDYGYTF. The variable domain in full, completed from reference TRBV7-2 and TRBJ1-2, reads GAGVSQSPSNKVTEKGKDVELRCDPISGHTALYWYRQSLGQGLEFLIYFQGNSAPDKSGLPSDRFSAERTGGSVSTLTIQRTQQEDSAVYLCASSSSQGDYGYTFGSGTRLTVV.

The chain carries TRBV11-2 and TRBJ2-4, with 8 bases fitting TRBD2. After removal of 5 bases from V and 7 bases from J, the junction contained 13 bases not matched to a gene. The CDR3 loop spans 16 amino acids. Looked up from germline, CDR1 is SGHAT and CDR2 is FQNNGV. The CDR3 is CASSPSNQAGANIQYF. The CDR3 coding sequence is TGTGCCAGCAGCCCCTCTAACCAAGCGGGGGCCAACATTCAGTACTTC.

The rearrangement uses TRBV7-9 and TRBJ2-7, with 8 bases lining up with TRBD2. Germline V CDR1 and CDR2: SEHNR, FQNEAQ (reference sequence). V was pared by 5 bases and J by 0 bases, with 9 bases of the junction left unmatched. The CDR3 runs 16 residues. The CDR3 DNA reads TGTGCCAGCAGCGTTGTAGCGGGAAAGATCTCCTACGAGCAGTACTTC. Translating it yields CASSVVAGKISYEQYF. The full variable domain, completed using reference TRBV7-9 and TRBJ2-7, is DTGVSQNPRHKITKRGQNVTFRCDPISEHNRLYWYRQTLGQGPEFLTYFQNEAQLEKSRLLSDRFSAERPKGSFSTLEIQRTEQGDSAMYLCASSVVAGKISYEQYFGPGTRLTVT.

In this sample, this clone turned up once. The chain links TRBV6-5 to TRBJ1-4, with D possibly TRBD1 on 5 matching bases. Germline-derived CDR1 and CDR2 are MNHEY and SVGAGI. There are 16 residues in the CDR3. The germline V and J ends were trimmed by 0 bases and 4 bases, with 12 bases remaining between them. This CDR3 is CASSYSGEVGNEKLFF. For the CDR3, the DNA is TGTGCCAGCAGTTACTCGGGGGAAGTCGGTAATGAAAAACTGTTTTTT.

The chain has TRBV2 and TRBJ1-1; 8 bases line up with TRBD1. CDR1 and CDR2 from the germline V gene are SNHLY and FYNNEI. Trimming at V came to 0 bases and at J to 11 bases, leaving 5 bases not matched to a gene. The CDR3 sequence is 13 residues long. CDR3: CASSEARQGRAFF. The CDR3 bases are TGTGCCAGCAGTGAAGCCCGACAGGGGAGGGCTTTCTTT. The full variable domain, its missing parts supplied by reference TRBV2 and TRBJ1-1, is EPEVTQTPSHQVTQMGQEVILRCVPISNHLYFYWYRQILGQKVEFLVSFYNNEISEKSEIFDDQFSVERPDGSNFTLKIRSTKLEDSAMYFCASSEARQGRAFFGQGTRLTVV.